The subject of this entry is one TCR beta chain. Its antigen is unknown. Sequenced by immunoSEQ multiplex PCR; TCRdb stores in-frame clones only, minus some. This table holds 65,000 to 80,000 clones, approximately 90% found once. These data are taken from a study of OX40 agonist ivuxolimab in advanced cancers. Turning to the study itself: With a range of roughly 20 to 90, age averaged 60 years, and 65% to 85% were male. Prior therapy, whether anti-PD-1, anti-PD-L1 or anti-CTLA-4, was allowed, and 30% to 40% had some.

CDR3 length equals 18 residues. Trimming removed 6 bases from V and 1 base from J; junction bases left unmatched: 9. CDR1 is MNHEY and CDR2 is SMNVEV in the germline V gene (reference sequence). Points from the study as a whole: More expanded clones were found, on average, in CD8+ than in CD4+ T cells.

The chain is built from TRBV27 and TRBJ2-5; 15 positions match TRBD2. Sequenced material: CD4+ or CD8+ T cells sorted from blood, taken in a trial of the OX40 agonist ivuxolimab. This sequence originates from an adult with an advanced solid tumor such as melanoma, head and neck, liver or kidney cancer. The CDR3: CASREGGTSGGTQETQYF. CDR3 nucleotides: TGTGCCAGCAGGGAGGGCGGGACTAGCGGGGGGACCCAAGAGACCCAGTACTTC.